This entry lists 22 T cell receptor beta chains sequenced from one sample in a study of T-cell reconstitution after alpha-beta-depleted transplantation in children. Unique molecular identifiers featured in how the TCRbeta library was prepared. TCRdb processed the PCR reads anew with MiXCR; each CDR3 protein has one entry. The table lists hundreds of thousands of distinct CDR3 sequences, about a tenth of them singletons, with about 6% in the top ten. The specimen comprised PBMCs from the stem cell graft donor, sampled from the stem cell graft. Receptors were obtained from a human donor who donated a stem cell graft to a child with acute lymphoblastic leukemia.

This clonotype came up a few times. The CDR3 protein is CSVDRLAGTGELETQYF. In DNA form, the CDR3 reads TGCAGCGTTGACCGACTGGCCGGGACAGGGGAGTTAGAGACCCAGTACTTC. The V gene is TRBV29-1, the J gene TRBJ2-5; 10 nucleotides line up with TRBD1. Trimming cost V 3 bases and J 4 bases; bases outside gene matches: 14. CDR3 size: 17 residues. CDR1 is SQVTM, CDR2 ANQGSEA, per germline.

The chain links TRBV7-2 to TRBJ1-1; D uncertain. This CDR3 spans 11 amino acids. The germline gives CDR1 SGHTA, CDR2 FQGNSA. Trimming removed 8 bases from V and 10 bases from J, with 14 bases in between. The CDR3 spells CASGTEYRAFF. The CDR3, as DNA: TGTGCCAGCGGTACTGAATATCGAGCTTTCTTT. Drawing the rest from reference TRBV7-2 and TRBJ1-1, the complete variable domain is GAGVSQSPSNKVTEKGKDVELRCDPISGHTALYWYRQSLGQGLEFLIYFQGNSAPDKSGLPSDRFSAERTGGSVSTLTIQRTQQEDSAVYLCASGTEYRAFFGQGTRLTVV.

The chain joins TRBV4-3 to TRBJ1-1; D is uncertain. The germline V gene has CDR1 LGHNA and CDR2 YSLEER. The CDR3 spans 13 residues. V was shortened by 4 bases and J by 1 base, with 7 bases between the two germline ends. The CDR3 here is CASSRDPNTEAFF. DNA of the CDR3: TGCGCCAGCAGCCGCGACCCGAACACTGAAGCTTTCTTT.

This clonotype occurred a few times. The chain uses TRBV27 and TRBJ1-2, with 11 bases lining up with TRBD1. Germline assignment: CDR1 MNHEY and CDR2 SMNVEV (reference sequence). This CDR3 has 14 amino acids. Losses at the gene ends were 5 bases for V and 7 bases for J; bases not matched to a gene: 6. This CDR3 reads CASSHPGQGGGYTF. The CDR3 DNA is TGTGCCAGCAGTCACCCGGGACAGGGGGGTGGCTACACCTTC.

V is TRBV6-5 and J is TRBJ1-2; D is unresolved. CDR3 length equals 12 residues. V lost 5 bases and J lost 3, with 7 bases in between. Germline CDR1 MNHEY, CDR2 SVGAGI. The CDR3 loop is CASSDRDYGYTF. CDR3 sequence (DNA): TGTGCCAGCAGTGACCGGGACTATGGCTACACCTTC.

This clonotype was picked up many times. The CDR3 DNA is TGTGCCAGCAGTTACGGTTTTACGGGGTTCGCCTATAATTCACCCCTCCACTTT. It is translated as CASSYGFTGFAYNSPLHF. The rearrangement links TRBV6-5 to TRBJ1-6; D not resolved. V was cut by 2 bases and J by 2 bases, with 16 bases left in between. CDR1 is MNHEY, CDR2 SVGAGI, per germline. This CDR3 is built from 18 residues.

A few counts support this clonotype. V usage is TRBV2 and J usage is TRBJ1-2; maybe TRBD1 (5 bases). The germline gives CDR1 SNHLY, CDR2 FYNNEI. Trimming took 8 bases from V and 7 from J, leaving 26 bases between them. The CDR3 runs 16 residues. For the CDR3, the DNA is TGTGCCAGCGAGAGTATGGGGACTTTAATCCCACGTGGCTACACCTTC. Its translation: CASESMGTLIPRGYTF.

This clonotype was detected a few times. The V and J genes are TRBV6-5 and TRBJ2-5, with D maybe TRBD2 (5 bases). The V and J ends lost 0 bases and 1 base respectively, with 12 bases between them. Looked up from germline, CDR1 is MNHEY and CDR2 is SVGAGI. The CDR3 totals 16 residues. The CDR3 reads CASSYSLAGIQETQYF. The CDR3 bases are TGTGCCAGCAGTTACTCGCTTGCCGGGATCCAAGAGACCCAGTACTTC.

The chain employs TRBV6-2 or TRBV6-3 and TRBJ2-7; D not certain. Trimming took 3 bases from V and 6 from J, leaving 12 bases between them. Germline assignment: CDR1 MNHEY and CDR2 SVGEGT. The CDR3 is 13 amino acids. Here the CDR3 DNA reads TGTGCCAGCAGTTATAGCCTCTTGGGCGAGCAGTACTTC. This encodes CASSYSLLGEQYF.

In its sample, this clonotype was seen many times. A junction end diverges from the germline sequence, so it may reflect a read error. The J gene is TRBJ2-3, the V gene TRBV29-1; unclear D gene. CDR1 is SQVTM and CDR2 is ANQGSEA in the germline V gene. This CDR3 comprises 10 residues. CDR3 in amino acids: CVGRTDTQYF. The CDR3 DNA is TGTGTGGGTAGGACAGATACGCAGTATTTT.

The rearrangement links TRBV7-8 to TRBJ1-5, with a possible D match to TRBD1 (5 bases). The CDR3 is 16 residues long. CDR1 and CDR2 (germline): SGHVS, FQNEAQ. Trimming stripped 5 bases from V and 0 bases from J, with 14 bases between. CDR3 region: CASSRTQGGSNQPQHF. In nucleotides, the CDR3 is TGTGCCAGCAGCCGTACCCAGGGAGGTAGCAATCAGCCCCAGCATTTT.

This clonotype was recorded many times. This chain connects TRBV20-1 to TRBJ2-5; TRBD2 aligns across 7 bases. The CDR3 extends over 13 amino acids. Germline loops: CDR1 DFQATT, CDR2 SNEGSKA (reference sequence). V lost 6 bases to trimming and J lost 2 bases; unmatched junction nucleotides: 6. CDR3 region: CSAERTSQETQYF. CDR3 in DNA: TGCAGTGCCGAAAGGACTAGTCAAGAGACCCAGTACTTC.

This clonotype was counted at least ten times. The V and J genes are TRBV3-1 and TRBJ1-1; 7 nucleotides line up with TRBD1. Trimming cost V 0 bases and J 8 bases; bases outside gene matches: 6. Germline-derived CDR1 and CDR2 are LGHDT and YNNKEL (reference sequence). The CDR3 loop spans 14 amino acids. For the CDR3, the DNA is TGTGCCAGCAGCCAAGATCTAGGGGGCAGGGAAGCTTTCTTT. Protein product: CASSQDLGGREAFF.

This clonotype has at least ten counts. The genes are TRBV11-1 and TRBJ2-4; D might be TRBD1 (5 bases). The CDR3 is made up of 18 amino acids. The ends were cut back, 1 base at V and 0 bases at J, with 16 bases in the middle. Per germline, CDR1 SGHAT and CDR2 FQDESV (reference sequence). CDR3 nucleotide sequence: TGTGCCAGCAGCTTAGGAAATTGGCAGGGAAAAGCCAAAAACATTCAGTACTTC. Its protein product is CASSLGNWQGKAKNIQYF.

This clonotype was seen repeatedly, ten times or more. The CDR3 sequence is CASSRPLTDTQYF. The CDR3 coding sequence is TGTGCCAGCAGCCGCCCTTTAACAGATACGCAGTATTTT. The V and J genes are TRBV3-1 and TRBJ2-3; D call uncertain. CDR1 LGHDT and CDR2 YNNKEL come from the germline V gene (reference sequence). The CDR3 length is 13 residues. V lost 4 bases to trimming and J lost 3 bases, with 8 bases between them.

This clonotype was observed a few times. V gene TRBV11-3 combines with J gene TRBJ2-3, with 10 positions matching TRBD2. V trimming: 5 bases; J trimming: 1 base; junction bases outside the gene matches: 3. Germline values: CDR1 SGHNT, CDR2 YENEEA. This CDR3 comprises 15 residues. The CDR3 DNA is TGTGCCAGCAGCCGGGGGACTAGCGGCACAGATACGCAGTATTTT. Its protein is CASSRGTSGTDTQYF.

This clonotype turned up a few times. The V call is TRBV5-1, the J call TRBJ2-5; TRBD1 aligns across 9 bases. V shed 5 bases, J shed 4 bases, and the junction held 12 bases outside the gene matches. The germline V gene encodes CDR1 SGHRS and CDR2 YFSETQ. CDR3 length equals 16 residues. In DNA, the CDR3 is TGCGCCAGCAGTCTAATTTCCACAGGGGGCACAGAGACCCAGTACTTC. Translation gives CASSLISTGGTETQYF. The whole variable domain, remainder taken from reference TRBV5-1 and TRBJ2-5, is KAGVTQTPRYLIKTRGQQVTLSCSPISGHRSVSWYQQTPGQGLQFLFEYFSETQRNKGNFPGRFSGRQFSNSRSEMNVSTLELGDSALYLCASSLISTGGTETQYFGPGTRLLVL.

V gene TRBV10-2 combines with J gene TRBJ1-3, with D hard to call. Germline-derived CDR1 and CDR2 are WSHSY and SAAADI. The CDR3 covers 15 residues. Trimming left V 3 bases short and J 0 bases short, with 9 bases between. CDR3 in amino acids: CASSDIQRSGNTIYF. The CDR3 nucleotides read TGCGCCAGCAGTGATATTCAGCGCTCTGGAAACACCATATATTTT.

This clonotype has a count of ten or more. The V gene is TRBV5-1, the J gene TRBJ2-7, with 11 nucleotides matching TRBD2. The germline CDR1 and CDR2 sequences are SGHRS and YFSETQ. The junction had 9 bases not matched to a gene; V was cut back by 1 base and J by 3 bases. The CDR3 contains 17 residues. CDR3: CASSLTGLAGGYYEQYF. CDR3 DNA sequence: TGCGCCAGCAGCTTGACGGGTCTAGCGGGGGGTTACTACGAGCAGTACTTC.

The genes are TRBV4-2 and TRBJ2-3, with D possibly being TRBD2 (5 bases). Trimming took off 3 bases at V and 2 bases at J, with 15 bases between the two ends. This CDR3 spans 16 amino acids. Germline V CDR1 and CDR2: LGHNA, YNFKEQ. This CDR3 reads CASSQRTFRSTDTQYF. CDR3 coding DNA: TGTGCCAGCAGCCAGCGGACTTTCCGTTCCACAGATACGCAGTATTTT.

This clonotype was seen only a few times. CDR3 residues: CASSLAENYNEQFF. The CDR3 DNA follows: TGCGCCAGCAGCTTGGCAGAAAACTACAATGAGCAGTTCTTC. This rearrangement joins TRBV5-1 to TRBJ2-1; D unclear. V was cut by 0 bases and J by 3 bases, with 7 bases left in between. CDR1 is SGHRS and CDR2 is YFSETQ in the germline V gene. The CDR3 length is 14 residues.

This clonotype was counted many times. The rearrangement uses TRBV4-2 and TRBJ2-1; no clear D gene. The CDR3 is 11 amino acids. CDR1 and CDR2 from the germline V gene are LGHNA and YNFKEQ. V lost 0 bases and J lost 9, with 3 bases in between. The CDR3 region has the DNA TGTGCCAGCAGCCAAGAAGGTGAGCAGTTCTTC. Translation: CASSQEGEQFF.